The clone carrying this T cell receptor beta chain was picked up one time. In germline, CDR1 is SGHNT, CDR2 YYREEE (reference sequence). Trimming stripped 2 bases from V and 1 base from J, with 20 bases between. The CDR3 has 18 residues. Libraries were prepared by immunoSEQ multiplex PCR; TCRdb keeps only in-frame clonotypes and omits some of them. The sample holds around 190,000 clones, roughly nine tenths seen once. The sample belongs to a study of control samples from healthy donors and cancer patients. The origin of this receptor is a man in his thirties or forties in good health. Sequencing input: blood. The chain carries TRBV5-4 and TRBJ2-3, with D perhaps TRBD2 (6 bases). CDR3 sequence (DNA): TGTGCCAGCAGCTTCCGTAGCGGACCCAGGCGAGGCACAGATACGCAGTATTTT. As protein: CASSFRSGPRRGTDTQYF.